Following are 30 T cell receptor beta chains from one sample sequenced in a study of cytotoxic CD8 clonotypes in ibrutinib-treated CLL. TCRdb's copy holds only in-frame clones and misses some; the assay was immunoSEQ multiplex PCR. In the table there are 45,000 or so clones, 57% of which are singletons. The sample in question was PBMCs, obtained after 24 months of ibrutinib treatment. These receptor sequences come from a human donor with chronic lymphocytic leukemia.

The gene calls are TRBV7-9 and TRBJ1-2; D is ambiguous. The CDR3 runs to 14 residues. Germline assignment: CDR1 SEHNR and CDR2 FQNEAQ (reference sequence). Trimming took off 2 bases at V and 6 bases at J, with 13 bases between the two ends. The CDR3 region is CASSLSSSQNGYTF. DNA of the CDR3: TGTGCCAGCAGCTTAAGTTCGTCGCAGAATGGCTACACCTTC.

This rearrangement joins TRBV16 to TRBJ1-2; 8 bases are shared with TRBD1. This CDR3 has 15 residues. The V gene's germline CDR1 is KGHSY and CDR2 FQNENV. V trimming: 4 bases; J trimming: 2 bases; junction bases outside the gene matches: 6. CDR3 sequence (DNA): TGTGCCAGCAGCCTTACCAGGGGGCCGAACTATGGCTACACCTTC. Translation: CASSLTRGPNYGYTF. Supplemented by reference TRBV16 and TRBJ1-2, the full variable domain reads GEEVAQTPKHLVRGEGQKAKLYCAPIKGHSYVFWYQQVLKNEFKFLISFQNENVFDETGMPKERFSAKCLPNSPCSLEIQATKLEDSAVYFCASSLTRGPNYGYTFGSGTRLTVV.

The gene calls are TRBV19 and TRBJ1-5; D call uncertain. The ends were cut back, 0 bases at V and 2 bases at J, with 5 bases in the middle. Per germline, CDR1 LNHDA and CDR2 SQIVND (reference sequence). This CDR3 region has 14 residues. Here the CDR3 DNA reads TGTGCCAGTAGTATAGATCGGGGCAATCAGCCCCAGCATTTT. Its protein product is CASSIDRGNQPQHF.

V usage is TRBV5-1 and J usage is TRBJ2-3, with 7 bases matching TRBD2. CDR1 and CDR2 from the germline V gene are SGHRS and YFSETQ. The CDR3 length is 19 residues. Germline trimming cut 2 bases from V and 0 bases from J; bases unmatched to any gene: 15. The CDR3 sequence is CASSLFPGGTSFSTDTQYF. The CDR3 DNA is TGCGCCAGCAGCTTATTCCCCGGGGGGACTTCATTCAGCACAGATACGCAGTATTTT.

The V gene is TRBV6-5, the J gene TRBJ2-5; 8 bases are shared with TRBD2. The ends lost 5 bases at V and 4 bases at J; junction bases unmatched: 9. The length of the CDR3 is 15 residues. The V gene's germline CDR1 is MNHEY and CDR2 SVGAGI. The CDR3 here is CASSPRMGLVETQYF. The CDR3 bases are TGTGCCAGCAGTCCGCGGATGGGACTAGTAGAGACCCAGTACTTC.

This clone has a handful of counts. The chain uses TRBV7-9 and TRBJ1-2, with a tentative D call TRBD1 (6 bases). This CDR3 is built from 13 residues. Germline V gene sequence: CDR1 SEHNR, CDR2 FQNEAQ (reference sequence). V was clipped by 5 bases and J by 8 bases, with 15 bases between them. The CDR3 protein is CASSPGAGVGYTF. CDR3 coding DNA: TGTGCCAGCAGCCCCGGGGCAGGGGTCGGCTACACCTTC.

The chain has TRBV5-1 and TRBJ1-2; no firm D call. The CDR3 extends over 14 amino acids. V was shortened by 1 base and J by 4 bases, with 11 bases between the two germline ends. CDR1 and CDR2 (germline): SGHRS, YFSETQ. CDR3 in DNA: TGCGCCAGCAGCTTGAATAGGGCAGGCTATGGCTACACCTTC. Encoded protein: CASSLNRAGYGYTF. The full variable domain, rest sourced from reference TRBV5-1 and TRBJ1-2, is KAGVTQTPRYLIKTRGQQVTLSCSPISGHRSVSWYQQTPGQGLQFLFEYFSETQRNKGNFPGRFSGRQFSNSRSEMNVSTLELGDSALYLCASSLNRAGYGYTFGSGTRLTVV.

This clone came up a few times. V usage is TRBV25-1 and J usage is TRBJ1-4; D remains unclear. Germline assignment: CDR1 MGHDK and CDR2 SYGVNS. Trimming removed 3 bases from V and 8 bases from J, with 4 bases in between. The CDR3 contains 11 residues. CDR3 nucleotide sequence: TGTGCCAGCAGTGATTTCGAAAAACTGTTTTTT. Residues: CASSDFEKLFF.

This clone was recorded only once. The chain joins TRBV5-1 to TRBJ2-7; no clear D. Germline CDR1 reads SGHRS; CDR2 reads YFSETQ. CDR3 length: 14 amino acids. With 4 bases removed from V and 0 bases from J, the gap between germline ends came to 11 bases. Here the CDR3 reads CASSPRTGSYEQYF. The CDR3 coding sequence is TGCGCCAGCAGCCCGAGGACGGGCTCCTACGAGCAGTACTTC.

The chain links TRBV28 to TRBJ2-7; 7 bases line up with TRBD1. J lost 5 bases, V lost 7 bases, and 8 bases had no gene match. The CDR3 totals 13 residues. Germline CDR1 MDHEN, CDR2 SYDVKM. CDR3 sequence reads: CASIDRERNEQYF. In DNA form, the CDR3 reads TGTGCCAGCATAGACAGGGAAAGGAACGAGCAGTACTTC.

V is TRBV5-1 and J is TRBJ2-3, with D possibly being TRBD1 (5 bases). CDR1 and CDR2 (germline): SGHRS, YFSETQ. V was cut by 0 bases and J by 1 base, with 12 bases left in between. This CDR3 is built from 16 residues. Here the CDR3 DNA reads TGCGCCAGCAGCTTGGACGCAGGGTTGGGCACAGATACGCAGTATTTT. As protein: CASSLDAGLGTDTQYF.

This chain joins TRBV2 and TRBJ1-2; 10 bases are a match to TRBD1. J was trimmed by 4 bases and V by 6 bases; bases with no gene match: 8. The length of the CDR3 is 15 residues. In germline, CDR1 is SNHLY, CDR2 FYNNEI. This CDR3 reads CASRIPGQGSYGYTF. The CDR3 DNA follows: TGTGCCAGCAGGATACCGGGACAGGGGAGCTATGGCTACACCTTC. Using reference TRBV2 and TRBJ1-2 for the parts outside the CDR3, the full variable domain is EPEVTQTPSHQVTQMGQEVILRCVPISNHLYFYWYRQILGQKVEFLVSFYNNEISEKSEIFDDQFSVERPDGSNFTLKIRSTKLEDSAMYFCASRIPGQGSYGYTFGSGTRLTVV.

The chain couples TRBV11-2 to TRBJ1-2; D is undetermined. CDR1 is SGHAT, CDR2 FQNNGV, per germline. V was clipped by 5 bases and J by 8 bases, with 21 bases between them. The CDR3 consists of 15 residues. CDR3: CASSPTRAPGGGYTF. CDR3 DNA sequence: TGTGCCAGCAGCCCGACCCGGGCCCCCGGTGGGGGCTACACCTTC.

This clone was detected a few times. The chain uses TRBV28 and TRBJ2-2; a possible D gene is TRBD2 (6 bases). The CDR3 contains 15 residues. The germline V and J ends were trimmed by 5 bases and 1 base, with 11 bases remaining between them. The germline CDR1 and CDR2 sequences are MDHEN and SYDVKM. In DNA form, the CDR3 reads TGTGCCAGCAGTCTGGGAGGAGGGAACACCGGGGAGCTGTTTTTT. This translates into CASSLGGGNTGELFF.

The chain recombines TRBV7-7 with TRBJ2-5; a possible D gene is TRBD2 (6 bases). The CDR3 contains 14 residues. Germline CDR1 is SSHAT and CDR2 is FNYEAQ (reference sequence). The ends were cut back, 5 bases at V and 4 bases at J, with 14 bases in the middle. CDR3 nucleotides: TGTGCCAGCAGCCCCGGGCGGGGATCAGAGACCCAGTACTTC. It codes for CASSPGRGSETQYF.

In its sample, this clone was seen a few times. The chain is built from TRBV4-2 and TRBJ1-5, with 7 bases identical to TRBD1. CDR1 and CDR2 from the germline V gene are LGHNA and YNFKEQ. J lost 7 bases, V lost 0 bases, and 6 bases had no gene match. CDR3 length equals 15 residues. CDR3 bases: TGTGCCAGCAGCCAAGATCCAACAGGGGACCAGCCCCAGCATTTT. Translating gives CASSQDPTGDQPQHF.

V and J are TRBV5-1 and TRBJ2-7, with D tentatively TRBD1 (5 bases). With 4 bases removed from V and 0 bases from J, the gap between germline ends came to 14 bases. There are 15 residues in the CDR3. CDR1 SGHRS and CDR2 YFSETQ come from the germline V gene. Here the CDR3 DNA reads TGCGCCAGCAGCCCTTGGGGCAGGGACTCCTACGAGCAGTACTTC. Translating it yields CASSPWGRDSYEQYF.

This clone was detected ten times or more. This chain links TRBV6-6 with TRBJ2-7, with TRBD2 identical over 7 bases. Germline V gives CDR1 MNHNY, CDR2 SVGAGI (reference sequence). After removal of 5 bases from V and 2 bases from J, the junction contained 6 bases not matched to a gene. This CDR3 spans 14 amino acids. CDR3 sequence (DNA): TGTGCCAGCAGTACCGGAGGGAGGGCCTACGAGCAGTACTTC. Translating gives CASSTGGRAYEQYF.

This chain uses TRBV5-1 with TRBJ2-7; 8 bases are a match to TRBD2. CDR3 length: 14 residues. The V segment lost 5 bases and the J segment 6 bases; nucleotides outside the gene matches: 10. Germline CDR1 reads SGHRS; CDR2 reads YFSETQ. The CDR3 reads CASRSVSGASEQYF. DNA of the CDR3: TGCGCCAGCAGGTCTGTTAGCGGGGCGAGCGAGCAGTACTTC.

This chain joins TRBV19 and TRBJ1-5; the match to TRBD1 covers 9 bases. Per germline, CDR1 LNHDA and CDR2 SQIVND (reference sequence). V was pared by 6 bases and J by 0 bases, with 9 bases of the junction left unmatched. This CDR3 contains 17 residues. The CDR3 DNA is TGTGCCAGTAGCGGGGACAGGGCGAGAGGTAGCAATCAGCCCCAGCATTTT. Amino acids: CASSGDRARGSNQPQHF.

The chain is built from TRBV6-5 and TRBJ1-2; D is perhaps TRBD1 (5 bases). Germline V gene lookup returns CDR1 MNHEY and CDR2 SVGAGI. The CDR3 runs to 13 residues. Trimming took off 4 bases at V and 4 bases at J, with 10 bases between the two ends. The DNA for the CDR3 is TGTGCCAGCAGTTCCGGCAGGGCCTATGGCTACACCTTC. Its translation is CASSSGRAYGYTF.

The genes are TRBV12-5 and TRBJ2-7; D possibly corresponds to TRBD2 (6 bases). The V gene's germline CDR1 is LGHNT and CDR2 FRNRAP. V dropped 8 bases and J dropped 0 bases, with 14 bases sitting between them. CDR3 length: 14 residues. Here the CDR3 DNA reads TGTGCTAGTTGGCCGGGGGATTCCTCCTACGAGCAGTACTTC. It yields the protein CASWPGDSSYEQYF.

The chain couples TRBV4-1 to TRBJ2-2; tentatively, D is TRBD2 (6 bases). Germline CDR1 MGHRA, CDR2 YSYEKL. This CDR3 spans 14 amino acids. Trimming removed 0 bases at V and 6 bases at J, with 8 bases between. CDR3 protein: CASSQEGRPGELFF. CDR3 nucleotides: TGCGCCAGCAGCCAAGAAGGGAGGCCCGGGGAGCTGTTTTTT.

This clone has just a few counts. This chain joins TRBV6-1 and TRBJ1-5; no firm D call. The V gene lost 6 bases and the J gene lost 5 bases, with 8 bases spanning the gap. This CDR3 contains 12 residues. Germline V CDR1 and CDR2: MNHNS, SASEGT. The CDR3 nucleotides are TGTGCCAGCAGACACACCGATCAGCCCCAGCATTTT. It specifies CASRHTDQPQHF.

V is TRBV25-1 and J is TRBJ1-1; D remains unclear. V was pared by 2 bases and J by 3 bases, with 7 bases between. The germline CDR1 and CDR2 sequences are MGHDK and SYGVNS. CDR3 length: 13 amino acids. The CDR3 reads CASSEAFHTEAFF. DNA of the CDR3: TGTGCCAGCAGTGAAGCGTTTCACACTGAAGCTTTCTTT.

The CDR3 spells CASSQAPGHGYTF. The CDR3 bases are TGCGCCAGCAGCCAAGCCCCCGGGCATGGCTACACCTTC. J is TRBJ1-2 and V is TRBV4-1; D unclear. The CDR3 totals 13 residues. Germline CDR1 is MGHRA and CDR2 is YSYEKL. Trimming stripped 1 base from V and 6 bases from J, with 9 bases between.

The chain employs TRBV11-1 and TRBJ1-2; D is possibly TRBD1 (6 bases). CDR1 SGHAT and CDR2 FQDESV come from the germline V gene (reference sequence). There are 15 residues in the CDR3. V shed 5 bases and J shed 0 bases, with 13 bases lying between them. CDR3 loop: CASSPGGPANYGYTF. CDR3 nucleotide sequence: TGTGCCAGCAGCCCGGGGGGCCCAGCTAACTATGGCTACACCTTC.

This clone appeared once. The chain has TRBV11-2 and TRBJ2-5, with 11 bases identical to TRBD2. The V gene end was trimmed by 0 bases and the J gene end by 2 bases; junction bases not matched to a gene: 11. CDR3 size: 19 residues. Germline loops: CDR1 SGHAT, CDR2 FQNNGV. The CDR3 protein is CASSLDLGLAGGRQETQYF. CDR3 coding DNA: TGTGCCAGCAGCTTAGACCTCGGCCTAGCGGGGGGAAGGCAAGAGACCCAGTACTTC.

This chain links TRBV27 with TRBJ2-2; the D is unclear. The CDR3 totals 13 residues. With 3 bases removed from V and 7 bases from J, the gap between germline ends came to 9 bases. Germline CDR1 is MNHEY and CDR2 is SMNVEV (reference sequence). CDR3 amino acids: CASSFRRSGELFF. Written as DNA, the CDR3 is TGTGCCAGCAGTTTTAGGCGGAGCGGGGAGCTGTTTTTT.

This CDR3 is CASSSLSTYEQYF. CDR3 in DNA: TGTGCCAGCAGCTCCCTTAGCACCTACGAGCAGTACTTC. The chain uses TRBV5-6 and TRBJ2-7; D unclear. V lost 3 bases and J 2 bases, leaving 9 bases between the germline ends. Germline CDR1 and CDR2: SGHDT and YYEEEE. This CDR3 region has 13 residues.